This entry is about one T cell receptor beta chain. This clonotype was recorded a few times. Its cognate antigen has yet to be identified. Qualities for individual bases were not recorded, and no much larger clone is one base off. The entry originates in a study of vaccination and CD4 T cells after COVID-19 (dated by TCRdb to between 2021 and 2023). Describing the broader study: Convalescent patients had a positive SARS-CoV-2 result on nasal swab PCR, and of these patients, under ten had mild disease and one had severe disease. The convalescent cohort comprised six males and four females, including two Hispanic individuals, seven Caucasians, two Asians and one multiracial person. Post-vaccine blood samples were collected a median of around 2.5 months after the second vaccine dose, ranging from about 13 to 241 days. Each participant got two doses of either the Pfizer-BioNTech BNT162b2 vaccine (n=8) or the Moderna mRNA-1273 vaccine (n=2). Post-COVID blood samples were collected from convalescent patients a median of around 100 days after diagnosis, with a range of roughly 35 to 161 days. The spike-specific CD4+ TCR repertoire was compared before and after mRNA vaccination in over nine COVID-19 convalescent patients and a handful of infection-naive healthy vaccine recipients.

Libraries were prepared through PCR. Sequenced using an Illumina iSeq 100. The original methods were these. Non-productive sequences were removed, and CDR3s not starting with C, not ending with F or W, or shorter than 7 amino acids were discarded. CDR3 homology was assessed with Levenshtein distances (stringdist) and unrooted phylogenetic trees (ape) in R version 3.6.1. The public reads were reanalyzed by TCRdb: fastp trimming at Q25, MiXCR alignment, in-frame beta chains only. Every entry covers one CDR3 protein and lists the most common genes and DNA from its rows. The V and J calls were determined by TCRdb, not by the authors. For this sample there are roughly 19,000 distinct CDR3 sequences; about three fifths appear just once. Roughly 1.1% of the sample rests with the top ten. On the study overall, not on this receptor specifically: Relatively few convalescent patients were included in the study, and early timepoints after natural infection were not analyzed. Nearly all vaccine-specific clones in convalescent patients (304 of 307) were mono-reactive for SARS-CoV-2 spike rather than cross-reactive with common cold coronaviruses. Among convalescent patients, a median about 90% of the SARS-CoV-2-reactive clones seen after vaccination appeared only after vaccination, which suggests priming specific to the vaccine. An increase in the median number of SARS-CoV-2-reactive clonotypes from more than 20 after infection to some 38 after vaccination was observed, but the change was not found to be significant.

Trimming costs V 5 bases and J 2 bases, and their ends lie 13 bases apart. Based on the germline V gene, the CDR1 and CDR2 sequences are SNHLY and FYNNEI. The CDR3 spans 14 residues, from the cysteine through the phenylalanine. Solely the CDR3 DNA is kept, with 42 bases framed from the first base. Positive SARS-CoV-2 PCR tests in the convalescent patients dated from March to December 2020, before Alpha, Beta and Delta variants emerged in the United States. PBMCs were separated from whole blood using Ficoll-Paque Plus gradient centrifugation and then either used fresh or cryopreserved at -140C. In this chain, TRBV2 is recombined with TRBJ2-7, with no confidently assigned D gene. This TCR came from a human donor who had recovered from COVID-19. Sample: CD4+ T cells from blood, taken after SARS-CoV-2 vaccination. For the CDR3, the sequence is CASSNVPIPYEQYF. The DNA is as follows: TGTGCCAGCAGTAACGTCCCGATTCCCTACGAGCAGTACTTC.